This T cell receptor beta chain was captured by sequencing in a study of technical replicates of blood from a handful of donors. Measured with immunoSEQ multiplex PCR; TCRdb has only the in-frame clones, and not every one. Counted here are around 74,000 clones, 70% to 90% occurring once; the ten biggest clones make up approximately 5%. Germline lookup yields CDR1 LNHDA and CDR2 SQIVND (reference sequence). The CDR3 spans 13 residues. V was trimmed by 5 bases and J by 0 bases, leaving 8 bases between them. The chain links TRBV19 to TRBJ2-7; D possibly corresponds to TRBD1 (5 bases). The origin of this receptor is a human donor in good health. Some clones in this sample may be carry-over from other donors' samples. The sample comprised PBMCs. This chain's CDR3 is CASSWGLSYEQYF. The CDR3 DNA reads TGTGCCAGTAGTTGGGGCCTCTCCTACGAGCAGTACTTC.